The following is a T cell receptor (beta chain) sequence with its context. No cognate antigen has been identified for it. One base away there is no much larger clone; base qualities are not given. Sequencing took place on an Illumina HiSeq 1500. TCRdb trimmed public reads at Q25 via fastp, called clones via MiXCR and kept in-frame beta chains. Duplicate CDR3 protein sequences are folded into a single record with the most common DNA and genes. The sample includes around 530,000 distinct CDR3 sequences, with more than 20% observed a single time. Under 15% of the sample lies in the top ten. The data derive from a study of T cell repertoires in cytomegalovirus infection (dated by TCRdb to between 2017 and 2020). At the level of the whole study: The HLA type of each donor mattered for the analysis, because public TCR beta signatures pointed to carriage of CMV infection along with the matching HLA type. Paper-wide results and their limitations: In both this cohort and an independent roughly 350-donor cohort, the cumulative frequency of public TCR beta family members distinguished carriers of CMV infection plus the relevant HLA type. The ex vivo response was dominated by HLA-C-restricted CMV-specific TCR beta clonotypes, which also provided the single most frequent clonotype in two of eight donors.

From the cysteine through the phenylalanine, the CDR3 covers 16 amino acids. The DNA shown is the 48-base CDR3, in frame from base 1. For CDR1 and CDR2, the germline V gene lists SGHVS and FNYEAQ. The junction shows trimming of 3 bases on V and 5 bases on J, plus 20 bases between the germline ends. The origin of this receptor is a human donor in good health (CMV status not recorded). Some clones in this sample may be carry-over from other donors' samples. Sequenced input: PBMCs. The chain was built from TRBV7-6 and TRBJ2-7; a confident D gene designation cannot be given. For the CDR3, the sequence is CASSLLGPQYPDEQYF. The DNA sequence is TGTGCCAGCAGCTTGCTCGGACCGCAATACCCGGACGAGCAGTACTTC.